One and the same sample provided the 25 T cell receptor beta chains below, sequenced in a study of T-cell reconstitution after alpha-beta-depleted transplantation in children. It was with unique molecular identifiers that the TCRbeta library was prepared. Each CDR3 protein is one row after TCRdb ran MiXCR on the PCR reads. The sample lists 200,000 to 250,000 distinct CDR3 sequences, 8% to 9.5% occurring once. This specimen was PBMCs from the stem cell graft donor, taken from the stem cell graft. Receptors originate from a human donor who donated a stem cell graft to a child with acute lymphoblastic leukemia.

Many counts were recorded for this clonotype. The chain recombines TRBV20-1 with TRBJ1-1, with 7 bases aligning to TRBD1. Losses at the gene ends were 4 bases for V and 0 bases for J; bases not matched to a gene: 5. CDR1 DFQATT and CDR2 SNEGSKA come from the germline V gene (reference sequence). This CDR3 has 14 amino acids. CDR3 protein: CSATRQGMNTEAFF. The CDR3 bases are TGCAGTGCTACCCGACAGGGTATGAACACTGAAGCTTTCTTT.

V gene TRBV7-6 combines with J gene TRBJ2-7; 10 nucleotides agree with TRBD2. With V trimmed by 1 base and J by 2 bases, 2 bases remained unmatched. Germline V CDR1 and CDR2: SGHVS, FNYEAQ. The CDR3 totals 15 residues. The DNA for the CDR3 is TGTGCCAGCAGCTTAGAGAGCGGGGGGGCCTACGAGCAGTACTTC. Translated: CASSLESGGAYEQYF.

This clonotype was seen only a few times. The chain joins TRBV27 to TRBJ1-2; 8 bases are a match to TRBD1. This CDR3 is 19 amino acids long. J gave up 0 bases and V 5 bases, and 17 bases lay outside the gene matches. Germline V gives CDR1 MNHEY, CDR2 SMNVEV (reference sequence). CDR3 nucleotide sequence: TGTGCCAGCAGTCCAAGGACAGGGCGCAGTGGTTCGACTAACTATGGCTACACCTTC. Amino acid sequence: CASSPRTGRSGSTNYGYTF.

This chain connects TRBV2 to TRBJ2-7; D not resolved. The CDR3 has 12 residues. V was clipped by 8 bases and J by 0 bases, with 8 bases between them. Germline CDR1 SNHLY, CDR2 FYNNEI. In nucleotides, the CDR3 is TGTGCCAGCGTCCCGAGCTCCTACGAGCAGTACTTC. Encoded protein: CASVPSSYEQYF.

The chain joins TRBV12-3 or TRBV12-4 to TRBJ1-2; a possible D gene is TRBD1 (6 bases). Trimming pared 1 base from V and 3 bases from J, leaving 12 bases between. The CDR3 runs 15 residues. In DNA form, the CDR3 reads TGTGCCAGCAGTTTAGAAGGGGGATCCGACTATGGCTACACCTTC. Its protein product is CASSLEGGSDYGYTF.

The table lists this clonotype with many counts. V gene TRBV20-1 combines with J gene TRBJ2-7, with D perhaps matching TRBD1 (6 bases). Germline V lookup: CDR1 DFQATT, CDR2 SNEGSKA (reference sequence). Trimming took 3 bases from V and 4 from J, leaving 16 bases between them. The CDR3 consists of 14 residues. The CDR3 DNA is TGCAGTGCTAGGTTTGCGCAGGGGTTGTACGAGCAGTACTTC. Its protein is CSARFAQGLYEQYF.

This clonotype was detected many times. The V call is TRBV3-1, the J call TRBJ2-3; D unresolved. The CDR3 has 15 residues. V lost 0 bases to trimming and J lost 2 bases, with 9 bases between them. The germline V gene encodes CDR1 LGHDT and CDR2 YNNKEL (reference sequence). In nucleotides, the CDR3 is TGTGCCAGCAGCCAAGAAGTCCGGGTCACAGATACGCAGTATTTT. Translation gives CASSQEVRVTDTQYF.

V and J are TRBV7-8 and TRBJ2-2; 7 bases fit TRBD1. The CDR3 extends over 16 amino acids. Germline trimming cut 0 bases from V and 1 base from J; bases unmatched to any gene: 2. Per germline, CDR1 SGHVS and CDR2 FQNEAQ. The CDR3 loop reads CASSLANRGNTGELFF. CDR3 DNA: TGTGCCAGCAGCTTAGCGAACAGGGGGAACACCGGGGAGCTGTTTTTT.

This chain connects TRBV6-1 to TRBJ2-7; 8 nucleotides match TRBD2. This CDR3 has 14 amino acids. Losses at the gene ends were 6 bases for V and 2 bases for J; bases not matched to a gene: 6. Germline V gene sequence: CDR1 MNHNS, CDR2 SASEGT. The CDR3 DNA sequence: TGTGCCAGCAGACCCCCGGGACTAGCCTACGAGCAGTACTTC. Translation gives CASRPPGLAYEQYF.

This clonotype was counted ten times or more. V and J are TRBV7-9 and TRBJ2-3; D uncertain. V dropped 7 bases and J dropped 4 bases, with 9 bases sitting between them. CDR3 length: 12 residues. Germline CDR1 SEHNR, CDR2 FQNEAQ (reference sequence). CDR3: CASKPGPDTQYF. CDR3 sequence (DNA): TGTGCCAGCAAGCCGGGCCCAGATACGCAGTATTTT. The whole variable domain, remainder taken from reference TRBV7-9 and TRBJ2-3, is DTGVSQNPRHKITKRGQNVTFRCDPISEHNRLYWYRQTLGQGPEFLTYFQNEAQLEKSRLLSDRFSAERPKGSFSTLEIQRTEQGDSAMYLCASKPGPDTQYFGPGTRLTVL.

The CDR3 DNA reads as TGCGCCAGCAGTCGGGGCCTTAATGAAAAACTGTTTTTT. Its protein is CASSRGLNEKLFF. The chain employs TRBV5-1 and TRBJ1-4, with D possibly being TRBD1 (5 bases). Trimming pared 5 bases from V and 4 bases from J, leaving 9 bases between. The CDR3 runs 13 residues. Germline V lookup: CDR1 SGHRS, CDR2 YFSETQ.

This clonotype was detected ten times or more. V usage is TRBV4-3 and J usage is TRBJ2-3, with 9 positions matching TRBD2. The V and J ends lost 0 bases and 2 bases, in that order; junction bases with no gene match: 12. Germline CDR1 LGHNA, CDR2 YSLEER. The length of the CDR3 is 19 residues. The CDR3 DNA reads as TGCGCCAGCAGCCAAGATCGGCTCGGAGCGGGGGGTGTCACAGATACGCAGTATTTT. This translates into CASSQDRLGAGGVTDTQYF.

This clonotype was seen repeatedly, ten times or more. This sequence joins TRBV10-3 and TRBJ2-6; D unresolved. Germline CDR1 ENHRY, CDR2 SYGVKD. V dropped 4 bases and J dropped 0 bases, with 13 bases sitting between them. CDR3 length equals 17 residues. Here the CDR3 reads CAISASLGDSGANVLTF. The CDR3 region has the DNA TGTGCCATCAGTGCCTCACTCGGCGACTCTGGGGCCAACGTCCTGACTTTC.

This clonotype was detected ten times or more. The CDR3 bases are TGTGCCACCAGCAGAGGAGGGGTTCAGCCCCAGCATTTT. Translating gives CATSRGGVQPQHF. This chain uses TRBV15 with TRBJ1-5; D may be TRBD1 (5 bases). The germline gives CDR1 LNHNV, CDR2 YYDKDF (reference sequence). The CDR3 has 13 amino acids. V dropped 1 base and J dropped 6 bases, with 7 bases sitting between them.

This clonotype was observed a handful of times. In DNA, the CDR3 is TGTGCCAGCAGCTTAGCGCCGCAGCTCACCGGGGAGCTGTTTTTT. It codes for CASSLAPQLTGELFF. The chain carries TRBV7-8 and TRBJ2-2, with D unresolved. The CDR3 has 15 amino acids. CDR1 and CDR2 from the germline V gene are SGHVS and FQNEAQ. Trimming removed 0 bases from V and 4 bases from J, with 9 bases in between.

The rearrangement uses TRBV5-6 and TRBJ1-2; 8 nucleotides align to TRBD1. Germline V lookup: CDR1 SGHDT, CDR2 YYEEEE. The V gene end was trimmed by 3 bases and the J gene end by 6 bases; junction bases not matched to a gene: 22. This CDR3 has 19 residues. The CDR3 nucleotides are TGTGCCAGCAGCTATGGGAGGGGGACAGGCGACCCCCAAGGGAATGGCTACACCTTC. Its translation: CASSYGRGTGDPQGNGYTF.

This clonotype was detected only a few times. The V and J genes are TRBV20-1 and TRBJ1-2; 9 bases map to TRBD1. V shed 6 bases and J 2 bases; nucleotides not matched to a gene: 1. The CDR3 is made up of 12 amino acids. Looked up from germline, CDR1 is DFQATT and CDR2 is SNEGSKA (reference sequence). This chain's CDR3 is CSATGGNYGYTF. The CDR3 nucleotides read TGCAGTGCCACAGGGGGCAACTATGGCTACACCTTC.

The chain is built from TRBV7-6 and TRBJ2-5; TRBD2 is a possible D gene (5 bases). The germline gives CDR1 SGHVS, CDR2 FNYEAQ. The CDR3 length is 15 residues. Trimming left V 0 bases short and J 4 bases short, with 12 bases between. The DNA for the CDR3 is TGTGCCAGCAGCTTAGCCGGAGGTGAGGGAGAGACCCAGTACTTC. Protein: CASSLAGGEGETQYF.

This clonotype was seen a handful of times. V usage is TRBV28 and J usage is TRBJ2-7; 7 bases agree with TRBD1. V was clipped by 5 bases and J by 6 bases; unmatched bases: 19. The CDR3 runs to 17 residues. Per the germline V gene, CDR1 is MDHEN and CDR2 is SYDVKM. The CDR3 is CASSQVSAGTALLEQYF. The CDR3 coding sequence is TGTGCCAGCAGTCAAGTTTCGGCCGGGACAGCCCTACTCGAGCAGTACTTC.

The rearrangement uses TRBV7-6 and TRBJ2-2; weak D call: TRBD1 (6 bases). The CDR3 runs 14 residues. CDR1 is SGHVS and CDR2 is FNYEAQ in the germline V gene. V lost 5 bases and J 9 bases, leaving 16 bases between the germline ends. Here the CDR3 DNA reads TGTGCCAGCAGCCCCAGGGACACGAAAAGGGAGCTGTTTTTT. Translation: CASSPRDTKRELFF.

This clonotype occurred a few times. V and J are TRBV19 and TRBJ2-7; 7 bases fit TRBD1. From germline, CDR1 is LNHDA and CDR2 SQIVND (reference sequence). This CDR3 is 13 amino acids long. V lost 6 bases, J lost 2 bases, and 4 bases stayed unmatched. CDR3 DNA sequence: TGTGCCAGTAGCCCGGACAGGACCTACGAGCAGTACTTC. This sequence encodes CASSPDRTYEQYF. Drawing the rest from reference TRBV19 and TRBJ2-7, the complete variable domain is DGGITQSPKYLFRKEGQNVTLSCEQNLNHDAMYWYRQDPGQGLRLIYYSQIVNDFQKGDIAEGYSVSREKKESFPLTVTSAQKNPTAFYLCASSPDRTYEQYFGPGTRLTVT.

This clonotype was seen repeatedly, ten times or more. The chain has TRBV5-1 and TRBJ2-1; no definite D call. The CDR3 is 12 residues long. Germline assignment: CDR1 SGHRS and CDR2 YFSETQ. The V and J ends lost 5 bases and 5 bases respectively, with 8 bases between them. The CDR3 coding sequence is TGCGCCAGCAGAACAGAGCACAATGAGCAGTTCTTC. Translated: CASRTEHNEQFF.

This clonotype was seen a handful of times. The rearrangement joins TRBV5-1 to TRBJ1-1; D remains ambiguous. The CDR3 totals 14 residues. Trimming stripped 6 bases from V and 0 bases from J, with 12 bases between. Germline CDR1 reads SGHRS; CDR2 reads YFSETQ. CDR3 bases: TGCGCCAGCAACATGGACCGCTTGAACACTGAAGCTTTCTTT. Translated: CASNMDRLNTEAFF.

Only a few counts were recorded for this clonotype. This chain connects TRBV7-2 to TRBJ2-7; 7 bases match TRBD1. The CDR3 is 15 residues long. Trimming at V came to 6 bases and at J to 0 bases, leaving 8 bases not matched to a gene. Germline-derived CDR1 and CDR2 are SGHTA and FQGNSA. The CDR3 loop is CASSSDRARSYEQYF. The CDR3 coding sequence is TGTGCCAGCAGTTCCGACAGGGCCCGCTCCTACGAGCAGTACTTC.

This clonotype was recorded at least ten times. The chain joins TRBV12-3 or TRBV12-4 to TRBJ2-5; unclear D gene. V was trimmed by 3 bases and J by 4 bases, leaving 6 bases between them. This CDR3 has 12 amino acids. CDR3 DNA: TGTGCCAGCAGTTTTCGATCAGAGACCCAGTACTTC. Amino acid sequence: CASSFRSETQYF.